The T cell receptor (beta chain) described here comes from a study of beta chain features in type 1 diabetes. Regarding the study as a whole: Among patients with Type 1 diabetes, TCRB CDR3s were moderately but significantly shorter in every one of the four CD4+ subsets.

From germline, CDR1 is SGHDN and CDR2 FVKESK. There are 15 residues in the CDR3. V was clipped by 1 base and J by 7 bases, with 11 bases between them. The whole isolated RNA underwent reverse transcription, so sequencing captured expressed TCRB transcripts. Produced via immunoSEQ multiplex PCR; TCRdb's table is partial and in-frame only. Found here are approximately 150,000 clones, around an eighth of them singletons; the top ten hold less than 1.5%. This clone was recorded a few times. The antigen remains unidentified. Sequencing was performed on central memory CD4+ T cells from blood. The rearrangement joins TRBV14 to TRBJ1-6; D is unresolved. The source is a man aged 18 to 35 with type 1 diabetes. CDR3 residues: CASSQGGGKNSPLHF. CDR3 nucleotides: TGTGCCAGCAGCCAAGGCGGCGGAAAAAATTCACCCCTCCACTTT.